This T cell receptor (beta chain) comes out of a study of shared clonotypes between healthy human individuals. Looked up from germline, CDR1 is ENHRY and CDR2 is SYGVKD. The CDR3 length is 13 residues. V was cut by 0 bases and J by 7 bases, with 7 bases left in between. Only in-frame clones appear in the TCRdb table, and some are missing; sequencing was by immunoSEQ multiplex PCR. The sample lists approximately 500,000 clones; 90% to 97% were seen once. This clone was seen just once. The sequence was obtained from a woman aged 25-40 years in good health. Sequencing was done on a sample of naive CD4+ T cells sorted from blood. The subset denotes: CD45RA+ positively selected. The rearrangement links TRBV10-3 to TRBJ2-1; D uncertain. This CDR3 is CAISESGRNEQFF. CDR3 nucleotides: TGTGCCATCAGTGAGTCAGGGCGGAATGAGCAGTTCTTC.